This TCR beta chain was sequenced during a study of blood T cell repertoires in COVID-19. The CDR3 loop spans 17 amino acids. Method: immunoSEQ multiplex PCR; TCRdb's copy keeps in-frame clones and lacks some. The sample has hundreds of thousands of clones, about 91% seen once. The sequencing input was peripheral blood. The sequence derives from a woman under 40 with COVID-19, enrolled during active disease. The rearrangement uses TRBV12-1 and TRBJ1-5; TRBD1 is the table's D call and was not checked against the DNA. TRBV12-1 is listed as a pseudogene. The CDR3 is CASSFALAGVKDQPQHF. In DNA, the CDR3 is TGTGCCAGCAGCTTTGCTCTTGCAGGGGTGAAGGATCAGCCCCAGCATTTT.